The present TCR beta chain was sequenced within a study of T cells expressing NK-cell markers. A note on this clonotype: What it binds is unknown.

The TCR beta cDNA came from 5'RACE template switching with UMIs. TCRdb re-called the 5' RACE reads and catalogs CDR3 proteins one per entry, DNA excluded. The sample's table shows some 600,000 distinct CDR3 sequences. Germline-derived CDR1 and CDR2 are DFQATT and SNEGSKA (reference sequence). CDR3 length: 15 residues. Study results and limitations: Whether expanded NKG2C-expressing T cell clones recognize HCMV is unknown.

The sequenced sample consisted of blood T cells: a sorted CD56 or NKG2C T cell subset, CD4+ or CD8+ T cells, or bulk PBMC T cells (not recorded which). The chain links TRBV20-1 to TRBJ2-5; TCRdb picks TRBD2, but there is no DNA to check that call. The receptor was isolated from a man younger than 30 in good health. CDR3 residues: CSARVGSGMQETQYF.